This T cell receptor beta chain was captured in a study of blood T cell repertoires in COVID-19. Study as a whole: Samples taken during acute and convalescent COVID-19 were collected in the United States, Italy and Spain. T cells, B-cell-depleted T cells, or PBMCs supplied cDNA or gDNA.

Germline values: CDR1 SGHTA, CDR2 FQGNSA. V gave up 5 bases and J gave up 1 base; unmatched junction bases: 8. CDR3 length: 16 residues. Original analysis: Using reference gene primer amplification, nucleated cell counts were estimated. Sequencing was performed with immunoSEQ multiplex PCR; in TCRdb, only in-frame clones are kept and a portion is missing. That table is the source of V, J and clone size, and D and trimming were worked out from the DNA. The sample has under 300,000 clones; more than 70% are singletons. This clonotype was obtained from a middle-aged woman with acute COVID-19. The V and J genes are TRBV7-2 and TRBJ2-5; 9 positions match TRBD2. Sequenced material: PBMCs or T cells enriched from blood (not recorded which). The DNA for the CDR3 is TGTGCCAGCAGCACCCAGCGGGGGGCCCTCCAAGAGACCCAGTACTTC. Amino acids: CASSTQRGALQETQYF.